This paragraph covers one T cell receptor beta chain sequence. This entry comes from a study of blood T cell repertoires in COVID-19. Study-level information: The samples span acute and convalescent COVID-19 from the United States, Italy and Spain. PBMCs, B-cell-depleted T cells, or T cells provided the cDNA or gDNA that made up the material.

As processed by the authors: Quantification of nucleated cells was approximated via reference gene primer amplification. The table came from immunoSEQ multiplex PCR; TCRdb's copy has only in-frame clones and leaves some out. V and J calls and clone size come straight from that table; D and trimming were deduced from the DNA. Found here are 70,000 to 95,000 clones, roughly 82% of them singletons; the top ten hold roughly a fifth. Germline trimming cut 7 bases from V and 4 bases from J; bases unmatched to any gene: 5. The germline gives CDR1 SNHLY, CDR2 FYNNEI. The CDR3 totals 14 residues. The sequence came from a human donor in a cohort sampled during active COVID-19. J is TRBJ1-5 and V is TRBV2; 9 nucleotides align to TRBD1. The specimen sequenced was peripheral blood. The CDR3 region has the DNA TGTGCCAGCACCCAGGACAGGGGAAATCAGCCCCAGCATTTT. This translates into CASTQDRGNQPQHF.